In this sample, the clone carrying this T cell receptor beta chain turned up a few times. Original methodology: The assay estimated nucleated cells by amplifying reference gene primers. Libraries were prepared by immunoSEQ multiplex PCR; TCRdb keeps only in-frame clonotypes and omits some of them. V and J calls and clone size come straight from that table; D and trimming were deduced from the DNA. The sample contains about 34,000 clones, less than 85% of which appear only once. This sample is part of a study of blood T cell repertoires in COVID-19. In the study overall: Samples came from the United States, Italy and Spain, spanning acute and convalescent COVID-19. From T cells, B-cell-depleted T cells, or PBMCs came the material, which was cDNA or gDNA.

This CDR3 region has 15 residues. Trimming removed 2 bases at V and 6 bases at J, with 17 bases between. In germline, CDR1 is LNHNV, CDR2 YYDKDF (reference sequence). Sequenced sample: peripheral blood. The sequence came from a human donor with acute or convalescent COVID-19. The donor label of this sample is uncertain. The V and J genes are TRBV15 and TRBJ2-7; tentative D call: TRBD2 (6 bases). The CDR3 here is CATSRTFGGIGEQYF. In nucleotides, the CDR3 is TGTGCCACCAGCAGAACCTTTGGGGGGATAGGCGAGCAGTACTTC.